The sample holds many counts of the clone carrying this T cell receptor beta chain. No antigen is known for it. This specimen comes from a study of CD8 T cells in ankylosing spondylitis. Per germline, CDR1 SGHRS and CDR2 YFSETQ. The CDR3 runs to 13 residues. The V end lost 4 bases, the J end lost 5 bases, and 12 bases lay between the germline ends. TCRdb fed the 5' RACE reads into MiXCR, producing one record per CDR3 protein. Here the sample spans about 220,000 distinct CDR3 sequences, approximately 7.3% being singletons. Study-level points and caveats: For ankylosing spondylitis blood, a TCR beta motif of 7 or 8 highly homologous variants appeared characteristic. Disease-associated clonotypes exhibited CD8+ identity and were relatively infrequent in peripheral blood.

This receptor was identified in a male donor with ankylosing spondylitis. This chain joins TRBV5-1 and TRBJ1-2; D is undetermined. The material sequenced was blood, either unsorted or a sorted T cell fraction (not recorded which). In DNA, the CDR3 is TGCGCCAGCAGCGTAACTGACCGTTATGGCTACACCTTC. This translates into CASSVTDRYGYTF.